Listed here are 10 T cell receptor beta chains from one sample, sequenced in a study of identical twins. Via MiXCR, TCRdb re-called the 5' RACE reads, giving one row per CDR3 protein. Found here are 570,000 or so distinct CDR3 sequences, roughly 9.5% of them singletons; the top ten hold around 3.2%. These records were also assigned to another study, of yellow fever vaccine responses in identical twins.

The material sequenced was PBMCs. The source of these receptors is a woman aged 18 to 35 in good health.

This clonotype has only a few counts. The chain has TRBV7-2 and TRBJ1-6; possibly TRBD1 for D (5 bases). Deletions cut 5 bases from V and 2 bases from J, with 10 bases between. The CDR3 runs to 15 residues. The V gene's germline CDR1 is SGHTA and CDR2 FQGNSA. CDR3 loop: CASSPPTAYNSPLHF. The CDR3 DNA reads TGTGCCAGCAGCCCGCCGACAGCCTATAATTCACCCCTCCACTTT.

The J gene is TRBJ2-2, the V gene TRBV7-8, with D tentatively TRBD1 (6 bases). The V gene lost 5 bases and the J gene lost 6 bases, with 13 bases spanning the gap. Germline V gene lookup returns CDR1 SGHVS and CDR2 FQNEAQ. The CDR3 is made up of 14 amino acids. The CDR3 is CASSIEGVPGELFF. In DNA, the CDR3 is TGTGCCAGCAGCATTGAGGGGGTCCCCGGGGAGCTGTTTTTT.

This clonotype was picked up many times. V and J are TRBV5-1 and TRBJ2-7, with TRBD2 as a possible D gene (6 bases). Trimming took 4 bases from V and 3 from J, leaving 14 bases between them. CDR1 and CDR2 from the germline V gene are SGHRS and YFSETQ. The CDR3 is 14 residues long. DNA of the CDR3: TGCGCCAGCAGCGTTGGACTAACGGGCTACGAGCAGTACTTC. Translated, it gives CASSVGLTGYEQYF.

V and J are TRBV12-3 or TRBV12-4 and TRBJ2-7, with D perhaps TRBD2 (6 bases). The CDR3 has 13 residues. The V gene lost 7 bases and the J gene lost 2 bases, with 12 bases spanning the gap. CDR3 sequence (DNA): TGTGCCAGCACCCCGAGGGAGGCCTACGAGCAGTACTTC. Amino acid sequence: CASTPREAYEQYF.

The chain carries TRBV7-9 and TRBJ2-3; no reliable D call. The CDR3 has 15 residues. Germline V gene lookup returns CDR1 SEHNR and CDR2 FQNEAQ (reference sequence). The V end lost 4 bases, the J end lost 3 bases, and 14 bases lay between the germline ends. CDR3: CASSSGFSPTDTQYF. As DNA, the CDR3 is TGTGCCAGCAGCTCGGGTTTCTCCCCTACAGATACGCAGTATTTT.

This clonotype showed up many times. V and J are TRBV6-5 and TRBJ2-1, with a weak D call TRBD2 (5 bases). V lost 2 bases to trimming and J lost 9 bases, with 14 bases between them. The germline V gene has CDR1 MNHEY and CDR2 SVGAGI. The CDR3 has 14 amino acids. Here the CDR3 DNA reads TGTGCCAGCAGTTACCTAGCCTGGTCCGGTGAGCAGTTCTTC. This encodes CASSYLAWSGEQFF.

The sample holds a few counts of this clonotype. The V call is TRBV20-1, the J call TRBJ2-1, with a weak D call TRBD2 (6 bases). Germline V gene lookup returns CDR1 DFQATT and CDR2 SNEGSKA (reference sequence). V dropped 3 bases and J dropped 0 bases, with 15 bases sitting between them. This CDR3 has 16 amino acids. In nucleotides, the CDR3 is TGCAGTGCTAGCCAACTAGCAGCGAGCTCCTACAATGAGCAGTTCTTC. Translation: CSASQLAASSYNEQFF.

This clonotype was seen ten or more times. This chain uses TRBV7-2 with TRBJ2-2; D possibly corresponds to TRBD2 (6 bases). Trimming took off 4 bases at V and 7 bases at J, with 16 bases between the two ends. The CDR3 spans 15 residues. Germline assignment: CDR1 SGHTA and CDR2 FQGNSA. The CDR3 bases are TGTGCCAGCAGCTCCGCTTATCGAGCGGGCGGGGAGCTGTTTTTT. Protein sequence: CASSSAYRAGGELFF.

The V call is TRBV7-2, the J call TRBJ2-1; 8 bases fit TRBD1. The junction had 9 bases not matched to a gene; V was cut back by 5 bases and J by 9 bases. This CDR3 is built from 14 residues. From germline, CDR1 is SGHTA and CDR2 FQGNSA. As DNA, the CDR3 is TGTGCCAGCAGCACTGGACAGGGCGGTCTTGAGCAGTTCTTC. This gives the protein CASSTGQGGLEQFF.

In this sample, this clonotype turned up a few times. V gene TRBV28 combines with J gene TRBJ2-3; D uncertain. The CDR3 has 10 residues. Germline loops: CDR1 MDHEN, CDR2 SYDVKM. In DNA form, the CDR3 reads TGTGCTCCCTCGACAGATACGCAGTATTTT. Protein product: CAPSTDTQYF. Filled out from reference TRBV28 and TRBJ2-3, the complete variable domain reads DVKVTQSSRYLVKRTGEKVFLECVQDMDHENMFWYRQDPGLGLRLIYFSYDVKMKEKGDIPEGYSVSREKKERFSLILESASTNQTSMYLCAPSTDTQYFGPGTRLTVL.